Reported below is one TCR beta chain. The data were produced by immunoSEQ multiplex PCR, yet TCRdb's version contains in-frame clones alone and is incomplete. The data show about 86,000 clones, approximately 88% seen once. Autoimmune disease history or systemic immunosuppression led to patients being barred. Patients had blood sampled at baseline and again on cycle 4 day 1 and cycle 7 day 1. The source of the sample is a study of OX40 agonist ivuxolimab in advanced cancers. Study details: Subjects had a mean age of about 65 years, with a range of about 20 to 85; around 83% were male. Two cutaneous melanoma patients and one hepatocellular carcinoma patient, three in all, had partial responses.

This TCR came from an adult with an advanced solid tumor such as melanoma, head and neck, liver or kidney cancer. Specimen: CD4+ or CD8+ T cells sorted from blood, collected in a trial of the OX40 agonist ivuxolimab.

Here the CDR3 DNA reads TGTGCCAGCAGCCCCCGCCCCGGTGGTGAGCAGTTCTTC. Its translation: CASSPRPGGEQFF. V usage is TRBV7-3 and J usage is TRBJ2-1, with D unclear. Germline CDR1 reads SGHTA; CDR2 reads FQGTGA. Trimming removed 5 bases from V and 9 bases from J, with 14 bases in between. The CDR3 is made up of 13 amino acids.